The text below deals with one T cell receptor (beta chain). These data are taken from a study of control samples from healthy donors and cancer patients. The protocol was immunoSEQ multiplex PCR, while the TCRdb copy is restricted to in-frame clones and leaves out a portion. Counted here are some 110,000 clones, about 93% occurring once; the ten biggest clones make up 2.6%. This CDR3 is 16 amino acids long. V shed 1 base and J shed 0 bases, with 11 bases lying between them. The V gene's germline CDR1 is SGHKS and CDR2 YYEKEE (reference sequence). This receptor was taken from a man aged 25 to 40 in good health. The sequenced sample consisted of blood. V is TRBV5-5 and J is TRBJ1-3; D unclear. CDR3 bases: TGTGCCAGCAGCTTGCTCCTGGGCAGCTCTGGAAACACCATATATTTT. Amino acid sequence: CASSLLLGSSGNTIYF. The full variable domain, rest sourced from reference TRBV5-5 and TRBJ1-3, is DAGVTQSPTHLIKTRGQQVTLRCSPISGHKSVSWYQQVLGQGPQFIFQYYEKEERGRGNFPDRFSARQFPNYSSELNVNALLLGDSALYLCASSLLLGSSGNTIYFGEGSWLTVV.